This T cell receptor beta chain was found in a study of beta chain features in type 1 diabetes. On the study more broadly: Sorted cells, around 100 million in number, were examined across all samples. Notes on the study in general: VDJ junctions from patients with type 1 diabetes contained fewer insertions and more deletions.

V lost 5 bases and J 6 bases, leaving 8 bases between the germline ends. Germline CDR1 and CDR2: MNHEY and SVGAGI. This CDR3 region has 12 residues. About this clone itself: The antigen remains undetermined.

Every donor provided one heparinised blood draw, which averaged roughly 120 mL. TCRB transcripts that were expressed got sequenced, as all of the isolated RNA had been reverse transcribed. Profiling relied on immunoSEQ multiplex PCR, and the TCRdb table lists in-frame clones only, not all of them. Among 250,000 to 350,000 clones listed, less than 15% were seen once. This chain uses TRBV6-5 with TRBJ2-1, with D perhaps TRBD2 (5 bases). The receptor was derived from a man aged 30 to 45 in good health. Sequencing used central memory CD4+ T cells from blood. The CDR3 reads CASSQLGNEQFF. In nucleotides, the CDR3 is TGTGCCAGCAGTCAACTAGGCAATGAGCAGTTCTTC.